This TCR beta chain originates from a study of blood T cell repertoires in COVID-19. Study-wide context: Donors in the United States, Italy and Spain gave samples during acute or convalescent COVID-19. T cells, B-cell-depleted T cells, or PBMCs supplied cDNA or gDNA.

Deletions cut 5 bases from V and 1 base from J, with 9 bases between. In germline, CDR1 is MNHEY, CDR2 SVGAGI. The CDR3 is made up of 14 amino acids. In the original processing: Reference gene primer amplification gave nucleated cell count estimates. The repertoire was sequenced with immunoSEQ multiplex PCR; TCRdb's copy has only in-frame clones and lacks some. That table gives V, J and clone size, and the DNA gave D and trimming. The table records 80,000 to 100,000 clones, around 83% of them present only once. This sequence was found in a woman older than 75 in a cohort sampled during active or convalescent COVID-19. The chain is built from TRBV6-5 and TRBJ2-1, with D possibly being TRBD2 (6 bases). Sequences were obtained from peripheral blood. The CDR3: CASSRSGSYNEQFF. Written as DNA, the CDR3 is TGTGCCAGCAGTCGTAGCGGATCCTACAATGAGCAGTTCTTC.